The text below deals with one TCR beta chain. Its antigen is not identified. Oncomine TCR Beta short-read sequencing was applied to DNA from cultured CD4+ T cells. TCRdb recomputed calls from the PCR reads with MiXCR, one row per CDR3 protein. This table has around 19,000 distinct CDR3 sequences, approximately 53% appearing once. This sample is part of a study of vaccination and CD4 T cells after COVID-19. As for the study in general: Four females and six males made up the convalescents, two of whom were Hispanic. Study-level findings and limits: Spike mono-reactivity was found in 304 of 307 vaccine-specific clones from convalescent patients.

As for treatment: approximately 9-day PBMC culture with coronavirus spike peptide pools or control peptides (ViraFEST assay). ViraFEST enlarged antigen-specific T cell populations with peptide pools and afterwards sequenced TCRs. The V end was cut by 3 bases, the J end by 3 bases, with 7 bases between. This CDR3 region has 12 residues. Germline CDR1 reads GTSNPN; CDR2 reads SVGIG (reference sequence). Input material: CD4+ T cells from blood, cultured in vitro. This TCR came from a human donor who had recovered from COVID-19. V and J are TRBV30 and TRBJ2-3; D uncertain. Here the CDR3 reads CAWSPWTDTQYF. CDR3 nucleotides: TGTGCCTGGAGCCCCTGGACAGATACGCAGTATTTT.